One sample yielded the 22 T cell receptor beta chains listed below, sequenced in a study of T cells in Graves' hyperthyroidism and ophthalmopathy. Amplified TCR beta CDR3 regions derived from RNA transcripts. An initial round of RT-PCR targeting the TCR CDR3 relied on the HTBI primer set. TCRdb itself ran the multiplex PCR reads through MiXCR, one entry per CDR3 protein. The table shows fewer than 550,000 distinct CDR3 sequences, with about 24% occurring only once. Sequencing was done on a sample of blood. The receptors originated from a woman aged 25 to 39 with Graves' ophthalmopathy.

This clonotype was seen repeatedly, ten times or more. J is TRBJ1-2 and V is TRBV29-1; D possibly corresponds to TRBD1 (5 bases). V lost 2 bases, J lost 3 bases, and 13 bases lay in between. CDR1 and CDR2 (germline): SQVTM, ANQGSEA. This CDR3 contains 14 residues. The CDR3 here is CSVEQGGGDYGYTF. In DNA, the CDR3 is TGCAGCGTTGAACAGGGAGGTGGCGACTATGGCTACACCTTC.

This clonotype was seen at least ten times. V and J are TRBV2 and TRBJ1-1, with D unresolved. The CDR3 totals 11 residues. V was shortened by 8 bases and J by 9 bases, with 13 bases between the two germline ends. Germline V lookup: CDR1 SNHLY, CDR2 FYNNEI. CDR3 nucleotides: TGTGCCAGCGGCCGGAGCAGGCAAGCTTTCTTT. Protein sequence: CASGRSRQAFF.

In its sample, this clonotype was seen many times. The J gene is TRBJ1-2, the V gene TRBV15, with D possibly being TRBD1 (6 bases). The CDR3 has 16 residues. Trimming took off 0 bases at V and 4 bases at J, with 15 bases between the two ends. Germline V gene sequence: CDR1 LNHNV, CDR2 YYDKDF (reference sequence). The CDR3 DNA reads TGTGCCACCAGCAGAGATACGGGGGCGTCTATCTATGGCTACACCTTC. Its protein is CATSRDTGASIYGYTF.

This chain uses TRBV24-1 with TRBJ2-5; D may be TRBD1 or TRBD2 (5 bases each). CDR3 size: 12 residues. In germline, CDR1 is KGHDR, CDR2 SFDVKD. V lost 9 bases and J 4 bases, leaving 11 bases between the germline ends. The DNA for the CDR3 is TGTGCCACCGGGGGATTGACAGAGACCCAGTACTTC. As protein: CATGGLTETQYF.

This clonotype showed up many times. V and J are TRBV5-1 and TRBJ2-3; D gene unclear. The CDR3 has 14 amino acids. V lost 0 bases and J 2 bases, leaving 7 bases between the germline ends. CDR1 is SGHRS and CDR2 is YFSETQ in the germline V gene. The CDR3 coding sequence is TGCGCCAGCAGCTTGGAAGTACACACAGATACGCAGTATTTT. Encoded protein: CASSLEVHTDTQYF.

At least ten counts were recorded for this clonotype. This chain links TRBV5-1 with TRBJ2-7, with D maybe TRBD1 (5 bases). V gave up 6 bases and J gave up 6 bases, with 16 bases separating them. The CDR3 contains 13 residues. Germline V CDR1 and CDR2: SGHRS, YFSETQ. This CDR3 is CASNSHQGTEQYF. In DNA, the CDR3 is TGCGCCAGCAATTCCCACCAGGGAACCGAGCAGTACTTC.

This clonotype came up once. V is TRBV4-1 and J is TRBJ2-7; TRBD2 aligns across 10 bases. Germline loops: CDR1 MGHRA, CDR2 YSYEKL. The junction had 7 bases not matched to a gene; V was cut back by 1 base and J by 1 base. The CDR3 consists of 17 residues. CDR3 region: CASSQVSGRPGSYEQYF. CDR3 DNA sequence: TGCGCCAGCAGCCAAGTTAGCGGGAGGCCCGGATCCTACGAGCAGTACTTC.

This clonotype was recorded many times. The rearrangement joins TRBV28 to TRBJ1-1; TRBD1 might be the D (5 bases). CDR3 length: 15 amino acids. V gave up 1 base and J gave up 1 base, with 10 bases separating them. The germline CDR1 and CDR2 sequences are MDHEN and SYDVKM. CDR3 region: CASSLFGAGNTEAFF. The CDR3 DNA reads as TGTGCCAGCAGTTTATTTGGGGCAGGGAACACTGAAGCTTTCTTT.

The V and J genes are TRBV27 and TRBJ1-1; D uncertain. The length of the CDR3 is 14 residues. CDR1 is MNHEY and CDR2 is SMNVEV in the germline V gene (reference sequence). The ends were cut back, 6 bases at V and 5 bases at J, with 16 bases in the middle. For the CDR3, the DNA is TGTGCCAGCAGCGGGAGGGCTCCCCCAACTGAAGCTTTCTTT. This encodes CASSGRAPPTEAFF.

At least ten counts were recorded for this clonotype. V gene TRBV24-1 combines with J gene TRBJ2-5; no firm D call. Looked up from germline, CDR1 is KGHDR and CDR2 is SFDVKD. V lost 4 bases to trimming and J lost 4 bases, with 15 bases between them. The CDR3 is made up of 15 amino acids. The CDR3 reads CATSDMGQGRETQYF. CDR3 sequence (DNA): TGTGCCACCAGTGACATGGGTCAAGGCCGAGAGACCCAGTACTTC.

As to this clonotype: With a much larger clone just one base away, this may be a read error. The gene calls are TRBV6-1 and TRBJ1-2; 7 bases match TRBD1. The CDR3 length is 15 residues. Germline CDR1 and CDR2: MNHNS and SASEGT. CDR3 sequence (DNA): TGTGCCAGCGGTGAATTCAACAGGGGATACTATGGCTACACCTTC. Translated: CASGEFNRGYYGYTF.

Many counts were recorded for this clonotype. CDR3 loop: CASSLSRQSEQYF. CDR3 nucleotides: TGTGCCAGCAGCTTATCCCGACAGTCCGAGCAGTACTTC. The chain joins TRBV7-2 to TRBJ2-7; weak D call: TRBD1 (5 bases). Germline CDR1 and CDR2: SGHTA and FQGNSA. The CDR3 spans 13 residues. Between the trimmed V and J ends, which lost 2 bases and 6 bases, there was a span of 11 bases.

The CDR3 here is CRVAGSQAFF. The CDR3 coding sequence is TGCAGGGTCGCCGGCAGCCAAGCTTTCTTT. The chain is built from TRBV20-1 and TRBJ1-1; D gene uncertain. The CDR3 spans 10 residues. CDR1 and CDR2 (germline): DFQATT, SNEGSKA (reference sequence).

This clonotype was seen many times. V and J are TRBV2 and TRBJ1-2, with D possibly matching TRBD1 (6 bases). The CDR3 totals 14 residues. Trimming took 6 bases from V and 0 from J, leaving 11 bases between them. Per germline, CDR1 SNHLY and CDR2 FYNNEI. CDR3 bases: TGTGCCAGCAGGAGGACAGTCGCTAACTATGGCTACACCTTC. Its protein product is CASRRTVANYGYTF.

CDR3 sequence reads: CATSGQGAGGYTF. CDR3 bases: TGTGCCACCAGCGGACAGGGGGCGGGAGGCTACACCTTC. The chain recombines TRBV15 with TRBJ1-2, with 11 bases aligning to TRBD1. The germline V gene encodes CDR1 LNHNV and CDR2 YYDKDF (reference sequence). CDR3 length: 13 amino acids. With 5 bases clipped from V and 8 bases from J, the junction kept 4 bases outside the gene matches.

The rearrangement uses TRBV18 and TRBJ2-2; possibly TRBD1 for D (5 bases). Trimming pared 5 bases from V and 2 bases from J, leaving 12 bases between. The CDR3 spans 15 residues. Germline values: CDR1 KGHSH, CDR2 LQKENI. Here the CDR3 reads CASSSFDSNTGELFF. As DNA, the CDR3 is TGTGCCAGCTCATCGTTTGACAGCAACACCGGGGAGCTGTTTTTT.

This clonotype was detected ten times or more. The CDR3 here is CASSDGLGTATEAFF. CDR3 coding DNA: TGTGCCAGCAGTGACGGGCTAGGGACAGCCACTGAAGCTTTCTTT. The rearrangement links TRBV25-1 to TRBJ1-1, with 7 bases that match TRBD1. The germline V gene has CDR1 MGHDK and CDR2 SYGVNS. The V and J ends lost 3 bases and 4 bases, in that order; junction bases with no gene match: 8. The CDR3 spans 15 residues.

This clonotype came up a few times. The V call is TRBV4-1, the J call TRBJ2-2, with D possibly being TRBD1 or TRBD2 (5 bases each). Germline V lookup: CDR1 MGHRA, CDR2 YSYEKL. V lost 0 bases to trimming and J lost 4 bases, with 12 bases between them. The CDR3 spans 16 residues. CDR3 nucleotides: TGCGCCAGCAGCCAAGAAGGAGTGGGGGTCACCGGGGAGCTGTTTTTT. Translated, it gives CASSQEGVGVTGELFF.

This clonotype occurred many times. The chain recombines TRBV6-1 with TRBJ1-1, with 7 bases that match TRBD1. The germline gives CDR1 MNHNS, CDR2 SASEGT. The CDR3 is made up of 16 amino acids. V gave up 7 bases and J gave up 5 bases; unmatched junction bases: 16. This chain's CDR3 is CASIPLKRQGETEAFF. The CDR3 nucleotides read TGTGCCAGCATCCCCCTCAAACGACAGGGAGAAACTGAAGCTTTCTTT.

This clonotype was counted ten times or more. The chain carries TRBV4-1 and TRBJ1-1; a weak D match, TRBD1 (5 bases). The CDR3 runs 17 residues. Per the germline V gene, CDR1 is MGHRA and CDR2 is YSYEKL. Trimming shortened V by 4 bases and J by 0 bases, and 18 bases separated the two germline ends. CDR3: CASSRGPLTSMNTEAFF. In nucleotides, the CDR3 is TGCGCCAGCAGCCGGGGACCCCTCACCTCTATGAACACTGAAGCTTTCTTT.

This clonotype was found many times. One end of the junction is discordant with germline, which a read error may explain. The gene calls are TRBV19 and TRBJ1-3; D is possibly TRBD1 (5 bases). CDR3 size: 16 residues. The germline V gene has CDR1 LNHDA and CDR2 SQIVND (reference sequence). CDR3 sequence reads: CTSRRPQGTAGNTIYF. CDR3 coding DNA: TGTACCAGCCGGCGACCCCAAGGGACGGCTGGAAACACCATATATTTT.

Many counts were recorded for this clonotype. The chain has TRBV12-3 or TRBV12-4 and TRBJ1-1; 8 nucleotides agree with TRBD1. The CDR3 runs 13 residues. V dropped 4 bases and J dropped 4; count of bases not matched to a gene: 2. The DNA for the CDR3 is TGTGCCAGCAGTTCCGACAGGGGCACTGAAGCTTTCTTT. It specifies CASSSDRGTEAFF.